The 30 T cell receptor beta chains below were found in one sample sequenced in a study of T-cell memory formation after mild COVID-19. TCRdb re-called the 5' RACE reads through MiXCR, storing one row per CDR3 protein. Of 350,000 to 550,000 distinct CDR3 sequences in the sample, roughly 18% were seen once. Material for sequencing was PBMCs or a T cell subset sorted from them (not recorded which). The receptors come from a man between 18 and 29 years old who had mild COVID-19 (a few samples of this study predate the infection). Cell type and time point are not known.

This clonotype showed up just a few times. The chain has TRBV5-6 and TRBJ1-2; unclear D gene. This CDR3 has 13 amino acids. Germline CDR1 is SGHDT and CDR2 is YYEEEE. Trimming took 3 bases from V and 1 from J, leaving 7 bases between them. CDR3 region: CASSWSRNYGYTF. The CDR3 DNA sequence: TGTGCCAGCAGCTGGTCACGTAACTATGGCTACACCTTC.

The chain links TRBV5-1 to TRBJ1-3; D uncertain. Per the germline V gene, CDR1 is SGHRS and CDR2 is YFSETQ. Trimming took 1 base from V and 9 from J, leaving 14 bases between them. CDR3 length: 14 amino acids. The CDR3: CASSLNIGEGTIYF. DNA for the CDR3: TGCGCCAGCAGCTTGAACATAGGCGAGGGCACCATATATTTT.

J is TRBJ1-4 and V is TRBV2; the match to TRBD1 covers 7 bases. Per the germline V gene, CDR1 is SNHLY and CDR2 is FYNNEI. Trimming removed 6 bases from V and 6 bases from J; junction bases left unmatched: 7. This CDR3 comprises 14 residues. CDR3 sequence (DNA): TGTGCCAGCAGGACAGGGTGGAGAGATGAAAAACTGTTTTTT. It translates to CASRTGWRDEKLFF.

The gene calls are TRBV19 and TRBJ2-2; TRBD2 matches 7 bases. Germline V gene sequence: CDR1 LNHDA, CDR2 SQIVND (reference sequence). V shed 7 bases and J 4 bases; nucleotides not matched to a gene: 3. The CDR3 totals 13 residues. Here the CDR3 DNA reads TGTGCCAGTACCTGGGGGGGCACCGGGGAGCTGTTTTTT. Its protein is CASTWGGTGELFF.

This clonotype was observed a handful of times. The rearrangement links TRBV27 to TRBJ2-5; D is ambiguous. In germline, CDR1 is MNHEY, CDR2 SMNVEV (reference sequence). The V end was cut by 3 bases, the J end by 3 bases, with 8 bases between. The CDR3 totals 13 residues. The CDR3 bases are TGTGCCAGCAGTTTTGGCAGGAAAGAGACCCAGTACTTC. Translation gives CASSFGRKETQYF.

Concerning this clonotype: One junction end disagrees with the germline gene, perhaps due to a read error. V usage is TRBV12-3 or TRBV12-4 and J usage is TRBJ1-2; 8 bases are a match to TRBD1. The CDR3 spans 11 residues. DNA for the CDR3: TGTGCCAGCAGTTTAGGGTGGGACAGGCTCTTC. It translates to CASSLGWDRLF.

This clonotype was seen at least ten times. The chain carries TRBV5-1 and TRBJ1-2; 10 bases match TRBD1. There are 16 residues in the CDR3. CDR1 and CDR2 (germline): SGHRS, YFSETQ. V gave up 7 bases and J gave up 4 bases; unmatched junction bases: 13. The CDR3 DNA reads TGCGCCAGCGGTCGGGACAGGGGCTCGGTTAGCTATGGCTACACCTTC. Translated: CASGRDRGSVSYGYTF.

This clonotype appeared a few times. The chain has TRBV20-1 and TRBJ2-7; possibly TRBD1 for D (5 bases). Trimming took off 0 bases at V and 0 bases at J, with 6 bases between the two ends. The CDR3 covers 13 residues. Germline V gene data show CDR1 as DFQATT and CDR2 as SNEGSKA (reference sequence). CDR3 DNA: TGCAGTGCTAGAGAGGGGCCCTCCTACGAGCAGTACGTC. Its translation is CSAREGPSYEQYV.

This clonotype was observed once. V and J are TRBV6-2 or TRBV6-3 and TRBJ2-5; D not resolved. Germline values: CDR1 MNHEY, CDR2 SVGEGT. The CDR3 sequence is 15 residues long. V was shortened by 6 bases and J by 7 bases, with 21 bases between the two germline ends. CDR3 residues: CASSPVTTAARTQYF. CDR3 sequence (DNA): TGTGCCAGCAGCCCCGTGACGACGGCCGCGCGGACCCAGTACTTC.

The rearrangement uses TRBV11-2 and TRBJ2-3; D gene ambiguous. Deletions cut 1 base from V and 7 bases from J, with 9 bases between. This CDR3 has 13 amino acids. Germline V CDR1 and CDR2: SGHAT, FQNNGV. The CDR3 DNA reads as TGTGCCAGCAGCTTAGTCGGTGGAAATACGCAGTATTTT. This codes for CASSLVGGNTQYF.

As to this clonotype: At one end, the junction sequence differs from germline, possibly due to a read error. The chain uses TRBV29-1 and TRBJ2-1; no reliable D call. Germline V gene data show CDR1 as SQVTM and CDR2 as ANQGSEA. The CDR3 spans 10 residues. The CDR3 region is CSAAHKEQFF. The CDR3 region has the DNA TGCAGCGCCGCTCACAAGGAGCAGTTCTTC.

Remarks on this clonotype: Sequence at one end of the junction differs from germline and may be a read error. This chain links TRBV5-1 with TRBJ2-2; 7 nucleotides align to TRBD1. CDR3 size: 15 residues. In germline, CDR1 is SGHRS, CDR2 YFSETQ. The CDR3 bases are TGCGCCAGAAGCTTGGACACAGGGGTGGCCGGGGAGCTGTTTTTT. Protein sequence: CARSLDTGVAGELFF.

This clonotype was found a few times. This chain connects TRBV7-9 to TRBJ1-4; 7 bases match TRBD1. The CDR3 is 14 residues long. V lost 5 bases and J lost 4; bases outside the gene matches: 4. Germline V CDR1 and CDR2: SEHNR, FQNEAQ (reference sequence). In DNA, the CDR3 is TGTGCCAGCAGCAGGGGGACAGTTAATGAAAAACTGTTTTTT. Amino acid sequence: CASSRGTVNEKLFF.

CDR3 sequence reads: CASSVDGSSPLHF. The CDR3 region has the DNA TGTGCCAGCAGCGTGGATGGGAGTTCACCCCTCCACTTT. The chain uses TRBV7-9 and TRBJ1-6; unclear D gene. The CDR3 has 13 residues. Trimming stripped 5 bases from V and 9 bases from J, with 11 bases between. The germline gives CDR1 SEHNR, CDR2 FQNEAQ (reference sequence).

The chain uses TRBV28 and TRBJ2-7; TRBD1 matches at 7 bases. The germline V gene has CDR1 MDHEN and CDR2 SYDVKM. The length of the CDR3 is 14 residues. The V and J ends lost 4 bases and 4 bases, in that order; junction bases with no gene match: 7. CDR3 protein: CASSYRDRSYEQYV. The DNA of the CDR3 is TGTGCCAGCAGTTACCGGGACAGATCTTACGAGCAGTACGTC.

CDR3 sequence reads: CATSRERTSGQNIQYF. CDR3 coding DNA: TGTGCCACCAGCAGAGAACGGACTAGCGGCCAAAACATTCAGTACTTC. The chain carries TRBV15 and TRBJ2-4, with 10 bases matching TRBD2. Trimming cost V 0 bases and J 5 bases; bases outside gene matches: 4. The V gene's germline CDR1 is LNHNV and CDR2 YYDKDF (reference sequence). The CDR3 runs to 16 residues.

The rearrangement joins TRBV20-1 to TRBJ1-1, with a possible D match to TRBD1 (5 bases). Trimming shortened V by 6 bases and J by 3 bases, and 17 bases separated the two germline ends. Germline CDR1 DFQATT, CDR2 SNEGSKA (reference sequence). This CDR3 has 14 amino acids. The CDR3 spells CSAPVGKGDTEAFF. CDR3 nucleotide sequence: TGCAGTGCCCCAGTGGGGAAAGGGGACACTGAAGCTTTCTTT.

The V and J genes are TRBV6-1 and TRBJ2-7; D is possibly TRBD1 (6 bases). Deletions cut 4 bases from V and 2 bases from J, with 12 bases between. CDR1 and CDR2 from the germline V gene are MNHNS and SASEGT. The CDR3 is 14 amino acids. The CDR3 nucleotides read TGTGCCAGCAGTGCACAGGGAAGGGCCTACGAGCAGTACGTC. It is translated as CASSAQGRAYEQYV.

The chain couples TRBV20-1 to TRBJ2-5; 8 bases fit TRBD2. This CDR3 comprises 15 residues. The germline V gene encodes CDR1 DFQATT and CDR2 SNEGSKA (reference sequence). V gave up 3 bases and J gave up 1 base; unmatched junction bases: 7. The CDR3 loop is CSASLAGGLQETQYF. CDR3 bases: TGCAGTGCTAGTCTGGCGGGGGGTCTCCAAGAGACCCAGTACTTC.

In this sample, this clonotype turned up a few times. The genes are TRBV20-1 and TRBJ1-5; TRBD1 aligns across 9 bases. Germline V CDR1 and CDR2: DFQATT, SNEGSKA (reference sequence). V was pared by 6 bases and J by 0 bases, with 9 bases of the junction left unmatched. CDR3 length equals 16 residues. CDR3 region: CSARRDRAYSNQPQHF. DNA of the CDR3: TGCAGTGCGCGCCGGGACAGGGCGTATAGCAATCAGCCCCAGCATTTT.

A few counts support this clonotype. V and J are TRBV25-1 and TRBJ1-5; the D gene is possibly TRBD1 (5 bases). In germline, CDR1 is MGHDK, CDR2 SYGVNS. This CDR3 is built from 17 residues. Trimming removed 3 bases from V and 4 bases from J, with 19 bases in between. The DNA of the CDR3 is TGTGCCAGCAGTGAGGACGACGACAGCGTAGGGAATCAGCCCCAGCATTTT. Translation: CASSEDDDSVGNQPQHF.

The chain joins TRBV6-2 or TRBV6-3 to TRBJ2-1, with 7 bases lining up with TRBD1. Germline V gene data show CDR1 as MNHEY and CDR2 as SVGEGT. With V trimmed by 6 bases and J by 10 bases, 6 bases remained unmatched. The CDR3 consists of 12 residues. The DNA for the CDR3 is TGTGCCAGCAGACAGGGGACATCCGAGCAGTTCTTC. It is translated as CASRQGTSEQFF.

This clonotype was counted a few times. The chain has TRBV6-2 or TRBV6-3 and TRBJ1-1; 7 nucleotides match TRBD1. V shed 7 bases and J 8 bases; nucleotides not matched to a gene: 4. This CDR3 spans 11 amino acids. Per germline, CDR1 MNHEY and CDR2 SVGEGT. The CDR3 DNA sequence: TGTGCCAGCACCGCAGGGGGGGAAGCTTTCTTT. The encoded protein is CASTAGGEAFF.

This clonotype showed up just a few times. The CDR3 DNA reads as TGTGCCATCCGCCCCCCCAAAGGACAGGGGTTCTATGGCTACACCTTC. Its protein is CAIRPPKGQGFYGYTF. The chain recombines TRBV2 with TRBJ1-2, with 9 bases identical to TRBD1. Looked up from germline, CDR1 is SNHLY and CDR2 is FYNNEI. This CDR3 region has 16 residues. V was pared by 10 bases and J by 4 bases, with 16 bases of the junction left unmatched.

The CDR3 protein is CASKVAGGDYNEQFF. CDR3 coding DNA: TGTGCCAGCAAAGTAGCGGGGGGAGACTACAATGAGCAGTTCTTC. The chain uses TRBV6-5 and TRBJ2-1; 10 positions agree with TRBD2. The V segment lost 7 bases and the J segment 3 bases; nucleotides outside the gene matches: 6. Germline V gene sequence: CDR1 MNHEY, CDR2 SVGAGI. The CDR3 spans 15 residues.

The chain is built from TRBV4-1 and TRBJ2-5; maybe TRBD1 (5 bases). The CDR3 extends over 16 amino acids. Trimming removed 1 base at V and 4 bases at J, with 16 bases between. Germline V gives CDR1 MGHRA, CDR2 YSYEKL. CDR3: CASSQAATADGETQYF. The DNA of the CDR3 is TGCGCCAGCAGCCAAGCCGCGACAGCCGACGGAGAGACCCAGTACTTC.

Written as DNA, the CDR3 is TGCGCCAGCAGCCCGCTAGCGGGGCACACAGATACGCAGTATTTT. Translated: CASSPLAGHTDTQYF. The V call is TRBV5-1, the J call TRBJ2-3; TRBD2 matches at 9 bases. J lost 2 bases, V lost 4 bases, and 5 bases had no gene match. Germline CDR1 reads SGHRS; CDR2 reads YFSETQ. The CDR3 is made up of 15 amino acids.

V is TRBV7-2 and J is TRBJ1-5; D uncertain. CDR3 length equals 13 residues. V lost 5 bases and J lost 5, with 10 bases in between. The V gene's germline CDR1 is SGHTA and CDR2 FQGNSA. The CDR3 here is CASSTGRDQPQHF. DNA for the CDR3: TGTGCCAGCAGCACCGGACGGGATCAGCCCCAGCATTTT. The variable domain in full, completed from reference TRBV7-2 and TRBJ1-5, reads GAGVSQSPSNKVTEKGKDVELRCDPISGHTALYWYRQSLGQGLEFLIYFQGNSAPDKSGLPSDRFSAERTGGSVSTLTIQRTQQEDSAVYLCASSTGRDQPQHFGDGTRLSIL.

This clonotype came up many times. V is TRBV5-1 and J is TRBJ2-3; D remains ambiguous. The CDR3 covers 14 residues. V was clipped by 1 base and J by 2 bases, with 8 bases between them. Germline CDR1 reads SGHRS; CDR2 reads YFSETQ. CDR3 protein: CASSLTDLTDTQYF. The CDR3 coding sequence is TGCGCCAGCAGCTTGACCGACCTCACAGATACGCAGTATTTT.

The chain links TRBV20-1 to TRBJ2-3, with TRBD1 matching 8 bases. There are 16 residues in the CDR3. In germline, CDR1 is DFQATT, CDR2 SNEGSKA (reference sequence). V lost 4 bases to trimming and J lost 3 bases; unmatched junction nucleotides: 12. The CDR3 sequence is CSATSSDRDFTDTQYF. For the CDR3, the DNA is TGCAGTGCTACCAGCTCGGACAGGGACTTTACAGATACGCAGTATTTT.